These T cell receptor beta chains were read from a single sample in a study of somatic mutations in cytotoxic T cells in rheumatoid arthritis. Generated by immunoSEQ multiplex PCR, the TCRdb table keeps only in-frame clones and is missing some. The repertoire includes around 16,000 clones, roughly 74% of them detected once, and 15% to 20% sits in the top ten. The material sequenced was CD8+ T cells sorted from blood. These receptors were collected from an adult with rheumatoid arthritis. Each CDR3 is given with its conserved first and last residue. Fields, in order: CDR3 DNA, CDR3 protein, clone size, V gene, J gene, D gene. A D gene is named only where the DNA matches it firmly. Size is omitted from some rows. Given values are once, few, many or a class for expanded clones.

CDR3nt: TGTGCCAGCAGCCGTCAGGGTAATGAAGCTTTCTTT; CDR3aa: CASSRQGNEAFF; abundance: -; v_gene: TRBV5-4; j_gene: TRBJ1-1; d_gene: -
CDR3nt: TGTGCCAGCCTTCCCAGGGGACGAACTGAAGCTTTCTTT; CDR3aa: CASLPRGRTEAFF; abundance: -; v_gene: TRBV2; j_gene: TRBJ1-1; d_gene: -
CDR3nt: TGCAGCGTTGGGGACAGGGGGCCTGAGACCCAGTACTTC; CDR3aa: CSVGDRGPETQYF; abundance: few; v_gene: TRBV29-1; j_gene: TRBJ2-5; d_gene: TRBD1
CDR3nt: TGTGCCAGCACCCAAAAGGGTTTTTCTTTGGGCTACACCTTC; CDR3aa: CASTQKGFSLGYTF; abundance: -; v_gene: TRBV2; j_gene: TRBJ1-2; d_gene: -
CDR3nt: TGTGCCAGCAGCTTGGAGGTGAAACAGTTAGACGAGCAGTACTTC; CDR3aa: CASSLEVKQLDEQYF; abundance: -; v_gene: TRBV5-4; j_gene: TRBJ2-7; d_gene: -
CDR3nt: TGTGCCAGCAGTTTGGGGGCGAGCTCCTACAATGAGCAGTTCTTC; CDR3aa: CASSLGASSYNEQFF; abundance: -; v_gene: TRBV6-6; j_gene: TRBJ2-1; d_gene: -
CDR3nt: TGTGCCAGCAGTCCCCTTGGGACAGTCAACACTGAAGCTTTCTTT; CDR3aa: CASSPLGTVNTEAFF; abundance: once; v_gene: TRBV28; j_gene: TRBJ1-1; d_gene: TRBD1
CDR3nt: TGTGCCTGGAGTGATGGGACAGGGCTATCACCCCTCCACTTT; CDR3aa: CAWSDGTGLSPLHF; abundance: -; v_gene: TRBV30; j_gene: TRBJ1-6; d_gene: TRBD1
CDR3nt: TGTGCCAGCAGCCAGACCGGGACAGGGGACTACGAGCAGTACTTC; CDR3aa: CASSQTGTGDYEQYF; abundance: -; v_gene: TRBV7-9; j_gene: TRBJ2-7; d_gene: TRBD1
CDR3nt: TGTGCCAGCAGCTCCCACAGGGGAGGGGGAAGAGAGACCCAGTACTTC; CDR3aa: CASSSHRGGGRETQYF; abundance: few; v_gene: TRBV14; j_gene: TRBJ2-5; d_gene: -
CDR3nt: TGTGCCAGCAGCGAGGACTTCGCGGGGGGCCAAGAGACCCAGTACTTC; CDR3aa: CASSEDFAGGQETQYF; abundance: -; v_gene: TRBV7-8; j_gene: TRBJ2-5; d_gene: TRBD2
CDR3nt: TGTGCCAGCAGCTCAACTAGTTTTGTGGAGACCCAGTACTTC; CDR3aa: CASSSTSFVETQYF; abundance: -; v_gene: TRBV7-6; j_gene: TRBJ2-5; d_gene: -
CDR3nt: TGTGCTAGTGGTTTGGTACTGGTGGGGGCGGAATATGGCTACACCTTC; CDR3aa: CASGLVLVGAEYGYTF; abundance: -; v_gene: TRBV12-5; j_gene: TRBJ1-2; d_gene: -
CDR3nt: TGTGCCAGTGGACCGTCCTACGAGCAGTACTTC; CDR3aa: CASGPSYEQYF; abundance: -; v_gene: TRBV2; j_gene: TRBJ2-7; d_gene: -
CDR3nt: TGTGCCAGCAACCCACCGGGGAAGCGGGGTTACGAGCAGTACTTC; CDR3aa: CASNPPGKRGYEQYF; abundance: -; v_gene: TRBV5-8; j_gene: TRBJ2-7; d_gene: TRBD2
CDR3nt: TGTGCCAGCAATAAAGCGGGGATCGACTACGAGCAGTACTTC; CDR3aa: CASNKAGIDYEQYF; abundance: -; v_gene: TRBV27; j_gene: TRBJ2-7; d_gene: TRBD2